These 3 T cell receptor beta chains were all obtained from the same sample, sequenced in a study of blood T cell repertoires in COVID-19 (TCRdb year 2020). Receptor amplification or capture employed the immunoSEQ multiplex PCR assay. TCRdb stores this immuneACCESS table with in-frame sequences only. Part of the clones is absent; in the studies checked, under half of the shortfall reflects unresolved V genes, and no reason is known for the rest. The sample table holds 200,000 to 300,000 clones, of which 84% were seen once. The biggest ten clones account for around 7.8% of the sample. Sequenced material: peripheral blood. The receptors here all came from a human donor in a cohort sampled during active COVID-19.

This clone was detected only once. The chain uses TRBV13 and TRBJ2-3; 9 bases match TRBD2. The trim removed 5 bases at V and 3 bases at J, leaving 6 bases unmatched. In germline, CDR1 is PRHDT, CDR2 FYEKMQ (reference sequence). The CDR3 is 15 amino acids. The chain's CDR3 is CASSDGTSQTDTQYF. The CDR3 DNA follows: TGTGCCAGCAGCGACGGGACTAGCCAGACAGATACGCAGTATTTT.

This clone was seen a few times. This chain uses TRBV19 with TRBJ1-1; 7 bases line up with TRBD1. The CDR3 sequence is 12 residues long. Germline lookup yields CDR1 LNHDA and CDR2 SQIVND (reference sequence). Losses at the gene ends were 9 bases for V and 4 bases for J; bases not matched to a gene: 5. The chain's CDR3 is CASKQGTTEAFF. CDR3 DNA sequence: TGTGCCAGCAAACAGGGGACCACTGAAGCTTTCTTT. The full variable domain, in which reference TRBV19 and TRBJ1-1 provide the parts outside the CDR3, is DGGITQSPKYLFRKEGQNVTLSCEQNLNHDAMYWYRQDPGQGLRLIYYSQIVNDFQKGDIAEGYSVSREKKESFPLTVTSAQKNPTAFYLCASKQGTTEAFFGQGTRLTVV.

The chain is built from TRBV7-9 and TRBJ2-1, with D maybe TRBD1 (5 bases). The germline V and J ends were trimmed by 5 bases and 10 bases, with 18 bases remaining between them. Germline V gene sequence: CDR1 SEHNR, CDR2 FQNEAQ (reference sequence). The CDR3 length is 14 residues. The CDR3: CASSLESGFGEQFF. CDR3 in DNA: TGTGCCAGCAGCCTAGAATCAGGGTTTGGGGAGCAGTTCTTC.